This TCR beta chain is from a study of TIL therapy for anti-PD-1-resistant metastatic lung cancer. As to time point: pre-treatment sample, taken before nivolumab and TIL therapy. Germline CDR1 KGHSH, CDR2 LQKENI. V gave up 0 bases and J gave up 4 bases; unmatched junction bases: 9. CDR3 size: 18 residues. The libraries were made with immunoSEQ v3. Survey-level samples got about 2 million read pairs; deep-level samples got roughly 5-6.5 million. The protocol was immunoSEQ multiplex PCR, while the TCRdb copy is restricted to in-frame clones and leaves out a portion. This sample yields about 43,000 clones, of which 79% are seen a single time; more than 13% belongs to the top ten.

The chain is built from TRBV18 and TRBJ2-1; 10 bases match TRBD1. This receptor was obtained from a man between 65 and 85 years old with non-small cell lung cancer. The sample was blood, taken at baseline. CDR3 region: CASSPPLFGTGEYNEQFF. In DNA form, the CDR3 reads TGTGCCAGCTCACCACCTTTATTCGGGACAGGGGAATACAATGAGCAGTTCTTC. The full variable domain, in which reference TRBV18 and TRBJ2-1 provide the parts outside the CDR3, is NAGVMQNPRHLVRRRGQEARLRCSPMKGHSHVYWYRQLPEEGLKFMVYLQKENIIDESGMPKERFSAEFPKEGPSILRIQQVVRGDSAAYFCASSPPLFGTGEYNEQFFGPGTRLTVL.